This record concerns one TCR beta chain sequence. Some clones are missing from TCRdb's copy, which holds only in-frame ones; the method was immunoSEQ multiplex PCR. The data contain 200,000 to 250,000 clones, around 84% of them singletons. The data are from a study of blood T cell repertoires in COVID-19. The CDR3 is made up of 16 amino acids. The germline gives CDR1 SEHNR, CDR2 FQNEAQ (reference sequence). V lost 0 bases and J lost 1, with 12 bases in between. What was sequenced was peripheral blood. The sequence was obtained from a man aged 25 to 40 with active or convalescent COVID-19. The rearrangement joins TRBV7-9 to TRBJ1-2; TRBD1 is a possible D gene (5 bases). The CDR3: CASSLAGRTNNYGYTF. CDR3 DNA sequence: TGTGCCAGCAGCTTAGCGGGGCGGACCAATAACTATGGCTACACCTTC.